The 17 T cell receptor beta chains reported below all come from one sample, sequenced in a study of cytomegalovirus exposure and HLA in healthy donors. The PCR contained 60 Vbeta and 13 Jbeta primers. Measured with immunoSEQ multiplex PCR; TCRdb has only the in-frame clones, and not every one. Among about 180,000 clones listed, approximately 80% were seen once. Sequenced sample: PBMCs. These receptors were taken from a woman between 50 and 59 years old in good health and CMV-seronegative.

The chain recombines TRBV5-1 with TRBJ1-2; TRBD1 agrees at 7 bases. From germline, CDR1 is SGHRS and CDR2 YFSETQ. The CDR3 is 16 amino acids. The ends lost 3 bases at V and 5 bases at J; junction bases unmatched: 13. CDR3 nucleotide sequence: TGCGCCAGCAGCTCCGGCGCGGACAGGAGACTTTATGGCTACACCTTC. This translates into CASSSGADRRLYGYTF. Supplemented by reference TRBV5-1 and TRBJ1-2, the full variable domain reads KAGVTQTPRYLIKTRGQQVTLSCSPISGHRSVSWYQQTPGQGLQFLFEYFSETQRNKGNFPGRFSGRQFSNSRSEMNVSTLELGDSALYLCASSSGADRRLYGYTFGSGTRLTVV.

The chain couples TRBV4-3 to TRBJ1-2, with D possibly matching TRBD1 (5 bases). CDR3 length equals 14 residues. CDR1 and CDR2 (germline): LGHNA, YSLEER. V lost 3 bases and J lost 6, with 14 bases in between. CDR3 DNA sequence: TGCGCCAGCAGCCATGGCGCAGGGTGGAATGGCTACACCTTC. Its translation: CASSHGAGWNGYTF.

The CDR3 loop reads CASSQAGGRWNTEAFF. The CDR3 bases are TGCGCCAGCAGCCAAGCGGGGGGGCGTTGGAACACTGAAGCTTTCTTT. The chain combines TRBV4-1 with TRBJ1-1; the D gene is possibly TRBD1 (6 bases). Per the germline V gene, CDR1 is MGHRA and CDR2 is YSYEKL. This CDR3 spans 16 amino acids. Deletions cut 1 base from V and 1 base from J, with 13 bases between.

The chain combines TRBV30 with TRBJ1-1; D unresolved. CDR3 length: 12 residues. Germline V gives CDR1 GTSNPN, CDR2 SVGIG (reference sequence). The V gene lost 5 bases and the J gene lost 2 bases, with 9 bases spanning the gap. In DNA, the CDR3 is TGTGCCTGGGGGCGAGTAAACACTGAAGCTTTCTTT. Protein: CAWGRVNTEAFF.

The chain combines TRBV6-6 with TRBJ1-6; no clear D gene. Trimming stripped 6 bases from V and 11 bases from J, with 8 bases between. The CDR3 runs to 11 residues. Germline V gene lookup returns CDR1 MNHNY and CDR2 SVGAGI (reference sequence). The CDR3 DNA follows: TGTGCCAGCAGCCCCGGGGCACCCCTCCACTTT. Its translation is CASSPGAPLHF.

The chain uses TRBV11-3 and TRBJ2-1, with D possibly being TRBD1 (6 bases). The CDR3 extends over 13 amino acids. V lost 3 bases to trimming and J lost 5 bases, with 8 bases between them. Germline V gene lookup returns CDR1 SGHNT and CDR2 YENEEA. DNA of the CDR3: TGTGCCAGCAGCTTTGGACAGCACAATGAGCAGTTCTTC. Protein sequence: CASSFGQHNEQFF.

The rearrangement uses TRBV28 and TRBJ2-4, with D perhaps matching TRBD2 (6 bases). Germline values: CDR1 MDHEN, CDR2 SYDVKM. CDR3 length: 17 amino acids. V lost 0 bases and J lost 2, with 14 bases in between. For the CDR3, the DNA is TGTGCCAGCAGTTTATGGAGCGAAGGGAGGACCAAAAACATTCAGTACTTC. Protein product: CASSLWSEGRTKNIQYF. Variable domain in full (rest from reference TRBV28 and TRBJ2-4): DVKVTQSSRYLVKRTGEKVFLECVQDMDHENMFWYRQDPGLGLRLIYFSYDVKMKEKGDIPEGYSVSREKKERFSLILESASTNQTSMYLCASSLWSEGRTKNIQYFGAGTRLSVL.

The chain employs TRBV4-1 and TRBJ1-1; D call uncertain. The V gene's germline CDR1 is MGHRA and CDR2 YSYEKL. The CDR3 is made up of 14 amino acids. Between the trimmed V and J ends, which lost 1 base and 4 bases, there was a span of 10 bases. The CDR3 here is CASSQVGSSTEAFF. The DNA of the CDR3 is TGCGCCAGCAGCCAAGTTGGGAGTAGCACTGAAGCTTTCTTT.

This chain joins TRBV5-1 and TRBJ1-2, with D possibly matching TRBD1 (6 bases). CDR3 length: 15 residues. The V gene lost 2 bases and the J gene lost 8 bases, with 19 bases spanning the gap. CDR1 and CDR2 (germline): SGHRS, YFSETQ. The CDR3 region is CASSFEVVRGEGYTF. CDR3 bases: TGCGCCAGCAGCTTCGAAGTAGTCAGGGGTGAAGGCTACACCTTC. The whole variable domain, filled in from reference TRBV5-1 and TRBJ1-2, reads KAGVTQTPRYLIKTRGQQVTLSCSPISGHRSVSWYQQTPGQGLQFLFEYFSETQRNKGNFPGRFSGRQFSNSRSEMNVSTLELGDSALYLCASSFEVVRGEGYTFGSGTRLTVV.

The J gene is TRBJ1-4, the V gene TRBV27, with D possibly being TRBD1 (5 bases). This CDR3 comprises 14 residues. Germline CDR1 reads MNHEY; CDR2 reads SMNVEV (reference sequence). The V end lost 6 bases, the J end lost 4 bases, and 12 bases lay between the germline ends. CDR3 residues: CASRSGLINEKLFF. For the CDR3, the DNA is TGTGCCAGCAGGTCGGGACTAATTAATGAAAAACTGTTTTTT.

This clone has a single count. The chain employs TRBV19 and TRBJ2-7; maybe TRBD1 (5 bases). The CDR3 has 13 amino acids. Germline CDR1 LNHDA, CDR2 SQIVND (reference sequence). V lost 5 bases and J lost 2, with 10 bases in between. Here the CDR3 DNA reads TGTGCCAGTAGTGCACAGGTTACCTACGAGCAGTACTTC. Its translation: CASSAQVTYEQYF.

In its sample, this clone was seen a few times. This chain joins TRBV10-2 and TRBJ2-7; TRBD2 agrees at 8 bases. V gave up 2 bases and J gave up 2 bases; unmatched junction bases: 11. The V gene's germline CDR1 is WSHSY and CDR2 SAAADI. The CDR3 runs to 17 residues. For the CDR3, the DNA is TGCGCCAGCAGTGAGACTAGCGGCAACGAGAAGGCCTACGAGCAGTACTTC. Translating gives CASSETSGNEKAYEQYF.

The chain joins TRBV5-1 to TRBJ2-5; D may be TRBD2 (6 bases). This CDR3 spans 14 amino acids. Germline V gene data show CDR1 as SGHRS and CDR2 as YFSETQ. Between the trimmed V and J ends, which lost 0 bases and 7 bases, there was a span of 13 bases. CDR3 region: CASSLETRAGTQYF. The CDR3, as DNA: TGCGCCAGCAGCTTGGAGACTAGAGCTGGGACCCAGTACTTC.

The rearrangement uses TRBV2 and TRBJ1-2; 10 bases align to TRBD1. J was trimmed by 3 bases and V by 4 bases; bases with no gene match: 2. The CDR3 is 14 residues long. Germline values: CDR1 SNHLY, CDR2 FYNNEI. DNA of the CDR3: TGTGCCAGCAGTGCGGACAGGGGGGACTATGGCTACACCTTC. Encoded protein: CASSADRGDYGYTF.

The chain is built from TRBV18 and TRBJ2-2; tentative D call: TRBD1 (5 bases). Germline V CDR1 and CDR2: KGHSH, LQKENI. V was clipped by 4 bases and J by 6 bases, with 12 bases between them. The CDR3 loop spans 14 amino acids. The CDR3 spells CASSRQGNSGELFF. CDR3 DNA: TGTGCCAGCTCACGGCAGGGCAATTCCGGGGAGCTGTTTTTT.

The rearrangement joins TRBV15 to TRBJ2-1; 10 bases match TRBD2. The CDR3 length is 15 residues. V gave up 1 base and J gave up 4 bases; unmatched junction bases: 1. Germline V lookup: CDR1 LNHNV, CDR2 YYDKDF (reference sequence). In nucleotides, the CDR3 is TGTGCCACCAGCAGAGCTAGCGGGGGTTACAATGAGCAGTTCTTC. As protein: CATSRASGGYNEQFF. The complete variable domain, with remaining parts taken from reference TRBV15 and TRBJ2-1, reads DAMVIQNPRYQVTQFGKPVTLSCSQTLNHNVMYWYQQKSSQAPKLLFHYYDKDFNNEADTPDNFQSRRPNTSFCFLDIRSPGLGDTAMYLCATSRASGGYNEQFFGPGTRLTVL.

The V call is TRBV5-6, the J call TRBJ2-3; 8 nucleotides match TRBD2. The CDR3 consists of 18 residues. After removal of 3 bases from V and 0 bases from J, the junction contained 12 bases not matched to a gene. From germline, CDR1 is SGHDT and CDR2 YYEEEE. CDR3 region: CASSWWSTSVPSTDTQYF. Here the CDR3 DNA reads TGTGCCAGCAGCTGGTGGTCGACTAGCGTACCTAGCACAGATACGCAGTATTTT.